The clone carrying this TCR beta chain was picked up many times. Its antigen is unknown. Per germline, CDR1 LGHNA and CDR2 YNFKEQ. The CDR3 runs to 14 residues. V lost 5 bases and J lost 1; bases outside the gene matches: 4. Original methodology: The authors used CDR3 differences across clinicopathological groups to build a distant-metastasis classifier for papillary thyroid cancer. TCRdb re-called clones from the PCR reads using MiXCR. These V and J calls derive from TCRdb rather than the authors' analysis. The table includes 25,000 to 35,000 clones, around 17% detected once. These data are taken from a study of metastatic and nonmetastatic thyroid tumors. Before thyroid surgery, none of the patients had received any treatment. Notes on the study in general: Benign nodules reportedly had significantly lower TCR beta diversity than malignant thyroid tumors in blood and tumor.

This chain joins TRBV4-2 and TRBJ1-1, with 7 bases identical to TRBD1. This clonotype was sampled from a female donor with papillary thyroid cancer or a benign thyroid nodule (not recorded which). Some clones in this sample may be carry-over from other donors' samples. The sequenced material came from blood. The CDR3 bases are TGTGCCAGCAGCTATACAGGGGAGAACACTGAAGCTTTCTTT. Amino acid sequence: CASSYTGENTEAFF.